These T cell receptor beta chains were read from a single sample in a study of shared clonotypes between healthy human individuals. Data came from immunoSEQ multiplex PCR; TCRdb stores just in-frame clones and leaves some out. The sample has about 2 million clones, roughly 94% seen once. Input material: naive CD8+ T cells sorted from blood. The receptors stem from a young man in good health. Each CDR3 is given with its conserved first and last residue. D genes are given only for firm matches.

CDR3	D	V	J
CASGFDQTPTSTDTQYF	NA	TRBV12-5	TRBJ2-3
CASRGLRDEQYF	NA	TRBV2	TRBJ2-7
CASSHRSWMQETQYF	NA	TRBV7-9	TRBJ2-5
CATLDPASGQETQYF	TRBD2	TRBV6-6	TRBJ2-5
CSARVSHEQYF	NA	TRBV20-1	TRBJ2-7
CASSLAPGTSYNEQFF	NA	TRBV13	TRBJ2-1
CASSVNTDTQYF	NA	TRBV9	TRBJ2-3
CASSPPGDRQETQYF	TRBD1	TRBV4-1	TRBJ2-5
CASSVAGGISGELFF	TRBD1	TRBV9	TRBJ2-2
CASSYVGSSYEQYF	NA	TRBV6-5	TRBJ2-7
CASSPRDREFTEAFF	TRBD1	TRBV7-9	TRBJ1-1
CASSRQGWPFNEKLFF	TRBD1	TRBV27	TRBJ1-4
CASSVEPGAGELFF	NA	TRBV9	TRBJ2-2
CASSPPTEETQYF	NA	TRBV7-9	TRBJ2-5
CASSVSSGGGTDTQYF	TRBD2	TRBV9	TRBJ2-3
CAGSILDNVGETQYF	NA	TRBV6-1	TRBJ2-5
CASSFGPGERTDYGYTF	NA	TRBV7-9	TRBJ1-2
CASSIDPGKEQFF	NA	TRBV19	TRBJ2-1
CASSLETSGPGETQYF	TRBD2	TRBV7-2	TRBJ2-5
CASSEFTEGETQYF	NA	TRBV2	TRBJ2-5
CASSDQGLETQYF	NA	TRBV25-1	TRBJ2-5
CASSLNQDYEQYF	NA	TRBV5-6	TRBJ2-7
CASSLLPLAGQETQYF	TRBD2	TRBV27	TRBJ2-5
CASSKTAVPYEQYF	NA	TRBV27	TRBJ2-7
CASSAESSYEQYF	NA	TRBV9	TRBJ2-7
CASSQPGQGLNQPQHF	TRBD1	TRBV4-1	TRBJ1-5
CASSLDPSSNYGYTF	NA	TRBV7-6	TRBJ1-2
CASSLSPWSAATNEKLFF	NA	TRBV7-9	TRBJ1-4
CASSLTDRSSYEQYF	NA	TRBV7-8	TRBJ2-7
CASSEGGIPYEQYF	NA	TRBV6-1	TRBJ2-7
CASSYLGGNQPQHF	NA	TRBV6-6	TRBJ1-5
CSVEEVGDRTGFYGYTF	TRBD1	TRBV29-1	TRBJ1-2
CASSLVLGAKNIQYF	NA	TRBV7-9	TRBJ2-4
CASSSTGTGLGEQYF	TRBD1	TRBV23-1	TRBJ2-7
CAISEGGRGTYGYTF	TRBD1	TRBV10-3	TRBJ1-2
CASSLGPYLEGEETQYF	NA	TRBV11-2	TRBJ2-5
CASSLGGSSYEQYF	NA	TRBV5-6	TRBJ2-7
CASSLQGAGYSGNTIYF	NA	TRBV5-6	TRBJ1-3
CASSLGEFTGELFF	NA	TRBV5-1	TRBJ2-2
CASSSSILRGLVDTQYF	NA	TRBV5-1	TRBJ2-3
CASSGGLAGGFSYEQYF	TRBD2	TRBV2	TRBJ2-7